This T cell receptor (beta chain) came from a study of T cell responses to AZD1222 COVID-19 vaccine. From germline, CDR1 is LNHDA and CDR2 SQIVND (reference sequence). The CDR3 length is 16 residues. J was trimmed by 0 bases and V by 5 bases; bases with no gene match: 6. Measured with immunoSEQ multiplex PCR; TCRdb has only the in-frame clones, and not every one. In the table there are about 86,000 clones, approximately 89% of which are singletons. The sequencing used peripheral blood, collected on day 0 of AZD1222 vaccination. The rearrangement links TRBV19 to TRBJ2-4, with 8 bases aligning to TRBD1. This clonotype was sampled from an adult in good health. The chain's CDR3 is CASSSPGTGAKNIQYF. CDR3 nucleotide sequence: TGTGCCAGTAGTTCCCCGGGGACAGGAGCCAAAAACATTCAGTACTTC.